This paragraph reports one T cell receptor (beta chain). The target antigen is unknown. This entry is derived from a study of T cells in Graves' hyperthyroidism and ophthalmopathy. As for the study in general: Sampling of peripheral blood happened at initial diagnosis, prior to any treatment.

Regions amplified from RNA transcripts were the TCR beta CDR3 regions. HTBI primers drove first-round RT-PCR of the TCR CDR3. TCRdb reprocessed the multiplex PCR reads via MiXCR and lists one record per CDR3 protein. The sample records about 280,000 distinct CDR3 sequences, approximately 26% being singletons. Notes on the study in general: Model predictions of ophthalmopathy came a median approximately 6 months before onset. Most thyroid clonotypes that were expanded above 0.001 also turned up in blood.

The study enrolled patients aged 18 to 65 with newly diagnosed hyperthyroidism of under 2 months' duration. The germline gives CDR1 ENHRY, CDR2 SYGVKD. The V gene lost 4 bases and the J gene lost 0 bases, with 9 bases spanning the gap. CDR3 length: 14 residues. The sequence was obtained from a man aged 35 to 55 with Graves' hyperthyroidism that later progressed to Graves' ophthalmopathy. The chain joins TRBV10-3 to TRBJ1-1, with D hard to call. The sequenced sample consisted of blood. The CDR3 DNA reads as TGTGCCATCAGTGGAGGACGGATGAACACTGAAGCTTTCTTT. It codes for CAISGGRMNTEAFF.